Below are 24 T cell receptor beta chains sequenced from a single sample in a study of cytomegalovirus exposure and HLA in healthy donors. Vbeta (60) and Jbeta (13) primers were used in the PCR. Data came from immunoSEQ multiplex PCR; TCRdb stores just in-frame clones and leaves some out. The sample holds around 96,000 clones, around 64% seen once. Sequenced: PBMCs. The source is a man aged 60-69 years in good health and CMV-seronegative.

The chain recombines TRBV5-1 with TRBJ2-2; TRBD1 matches at 8 bases. The CDR3 sequence is 15 residues long. Germline lookup yields CDR1 SGHRS and CDR2 YFSETQ. J lost 0 bases, V lost 6 bases, and 4 bases had no gene match. The CDR3 region has the DNA TGCGCCAGCAATAGCAGGGGGCCGAACACCGGGGAGCTGTTTTTT. It encodes CASNSRGPNTGELFF.

The chain joins TRBV6-5 to TRBJ1-1, with 7 bases fitting TRBD1. V trimming: 6 bases; J trimming: 10 bases; junction bases outside the gene matches: 14. Germline CDR1 and CDR2: MNHEY and SVGAGI. The CDR3 consists of 14 residues. The CDR3 region is CASSLLGEGARAFF. Here the CDR3 DNA reads TGTGCCAGCAGCTTACTTGGAGAGGGGGCGCGAGCTTTCTTT.

This chain connects TRBV5-1 to TRBJ1-3; D gene unclear. Germline V gene lookup returns CDR1 SGHRS and CDR2 YFSETQ. V lost 4 bases and J lost 4, with 12 bases in between. The CDR3 spans 14 residues. Here the CDR3 DNA reads TGCGCCAGCAGCGCCGGGGTTAGGGGAAACACCATATATTTT. Translated, it gives CASSAGVRGNTIYF.

The chain links TRBV30 to TRBJ2-5; no clear D. Germline V CDR1 and CDR2: GTSNPN, SVGIG (reference sequence). Trimming shortened V by 2 bases and J by 5 bases, and 6 bases separated the two germline ends. The CDR3 length is 11 residues. CDR3 protein: CAWSYGETQYF. The CDR3 DNA reads as TGTGCCTGGAGTTACGGGGAGACCCAGTACTTC.

The V and J genes are TRBV23-1 and TRBJ2-1, with D uncertain. TRBV23-1 is an open reading frame, and its role is uncertain. The V end was cut by 3 bases, the J end by 7 bases, with 10 bases between. The CDR3 loop spans 13 amino acids. In DNA, the CDR3 is TGCGCCAGCAGTCACCAAAACATTAATGAGCAGTTCTTC. The encoded protein is CASSHQNINEQFF.

The rearrangement joins TRBV6-4 to TRBJ2-3; D uncertain. The CDR3 spans 14 residues. Germline V gives CDR1 MRHNA, CDR2 SNTAGT. Trimming pared 6 bases from V and 3 bases from J, leaving 13 bases between. Here the CDR3 reads CASSTEAFTDTQYF. In DNA, the CDR3 is TGTGCCAGCAGCACCGAGGCCTTTACAGATACGCAGTATTTT.

The J gene is TRBJ1-2, the V gene TRBV5-4, with 9 bases identical to TRBD1. The CDR3 is made up of 15 amino acids. Per the germline V gene, CDR1 is SGHNT and CDR2 is YYREEE (reference sequence). V was pared by 0 bases and J by 4 bases, with 4 bases of the junction left unmatched. For the CDR3, the DNA is TGTGCCAGCAGCTTGGGAGCGGACAGGGGCTATGGCTACACCTTC. It is translated as CASSLGADRGYGYTF.

The chain carries TRBV6-4 and TRBJ1-1; 7 bases match TRBD1. Germline V gene data show CDR1 as MRHNA and CDR2 as SNTAGT. The CDR3 is 14 amino acids. Germline trimming cut 6 bases from V and 5 bases from J; bases unmatched to any gene: 9. CDR3 DNA: TGTGCCAGCAGGTCCTGGGCAGGGGGTACTGAAGCTTTCTTT. It yields the protein CASRSWAGGTEAFF.

J is TRBJ2-7 and V is TRBV6-6; possible D gene TRBD2, 6 bases. Trimming cost V 7 bases and J 1 base, with 11 bases left between them. There are 13 residues in the CDR3. Germline V gene sequence: CDR1 MNHNY, CDR2 SVGAGI (reference sequence). The CDR3 reads CASKDGGSYEQYF. CDR3 DNA sequence: TGTGCCAGCAAGGACGGGGGTTCCTACGAGCAGTACTTC.

The rearrangement joins TRBV15 to TRBJ2-1, with D maybe TRBD2 (6 bases). Germline values: CDR1 LNHNV, CDR2 YYDKDF (reference sequence). The CDR3 contains 16 residues. V dropped 2 bases and J dropped 4 bases, with 15 bases sitting between them. CDR3 nucleotides: TGTGCCACCAGCAGACATACGGGACGGGAGTACAATGAGCAGTTCTTC. Its translation is CATSRHTGREYNEQFF.

The rearrangement joins TRBV27 to TRBJ2-3; 10 nucleotides line up with TRBD2. This CDR3 contains 15 residues. Germline V gene sequence: CDR1 MNHEY, CDR2 SMNVEV (reference sequence). V was clipped by 3 bases and J by 5 bases; unmatched bases: 5. For the CDR3, the DNA is TGTGCCAGCAGTTTCAACGTAGCGGGAGGAGATACGCAGTATTTT. Translating it yields CASSFNVAGGDTQYF.

As to this clone: The same CDR3 is also encoded by other DNA sequences in this sample. The chain employs TRBV14 and TRBJ1-2, with D unresolved. V lost 1 base and J lost 2, with 5 bases in between. From germline, CDR1 is SGHDN and CDR2 FVKESK. The CDR3 sequence is 13 residues long. CDR3 nucleotide sequence: TGTGCCAGCAGCCAAGGGGCGAACTATGGCTACACCTTC. This codes for CASSQGANYGYTF.

This clone was found once. The chain is built from TRBV7-8 and TRBJ1-2, with TRBD1 identical over 7 bases. Trimming took 7 bases from V and 5 from J; bases not matched to a gene: 7. The CDR3 runs 13 residues. The V gene's germline CDR1 is SGHVS and CDR2 FQNEAQ. The chain's CDR3 is CASNSRTGYGYTF. The CDR3 nucleotides read TGTGCCAGCAACTCCAGGACAGGATATGGCTACACCTTC.

This clone was found once. This chain joins TRBV2 and TRBJ2-7, with a tentative D call TRBD1 (6 bases). CDR3 length equals 18 residues. The germline V gene has CDR1 SNHLY and CDR2 FYNNEI. V lost 2 bases to trimming and J lost 2 bases, with 22 bases between them. CDR3 sequence (DNA): TGTGCCAGCAGTGAACGCCCCCACAGGGCCCCACTACCCTACGAGCAGTACTTC. Translated: CASSERPHRAPLPYEQYF.

This clone appeared once. The chain couples TRBV30 to TRBJ2-7; no definite D call. The germline V and J ends were trimmed by 7 bases and 0 bases, with 16 bases remaining between them. CDR3 length: 14 amino acids. CDR1 and CDR2 (germline): GTSNPN, SVGIG (reference sequence). This CDR3 is CASTESAVSYEQYF. CDR3 DNA: TGTGCCTCCACAGAGTCAGCAGTCTCCTACGAGCAGTACTTC.

The chain has TRBV10-3 and TRBJ2-3; TRBD2 agrees at 8 bases. CDR3 length equals 15 residues. The germline CDR1 and CDR2 sequences are ENHRY and SYGVKD. J gave up 4 bases and V 2 bases, and 5 bases lay outside the gene matches. CDR3 coding DNA: TGTGCCATCAGTGAGCATAAGCGGGAGTCAGATACGCAGTATTTT. Protein: CAISEHKRESDTQYF.

The chain employs TRBV7-2 and TRBJ1-3; 7 nucleotides align to TRBD1. This CDR3 has 14 residues. Germline CDR1 is SGHTA and CDR2 is FQGNSA. V was pared by 5 bases and J by 0 bases, with 1 base of the junction left unmatched. CDR3 sequence (DNA): TGTGCCAGCAGCCGGGACAGCTCTGGAAACACCATATATTTT. This encodes CASSRDSSGNTIYF.

V usage is TRBV2 and J usage is TRBJ1-5; perhaps TRBD1 as D (5 bases). Germline V CDR1 and CDR2: SNHLY, FYNNEI. The V end lost 8 bases, the J end lost 8 bases, and 16 bases lay between the germline ends. This CDR3 has 13 residues. The CDR3 DNA sequence: TGTGCCAGCCTTGGACACGGTTTGGAGCCCCAGCATTTT. This sequence encodes CASLGHGLEPQHF.

This chain uses TRBV7-6 with TRBJ1-4, with a possible D match to TRBD1 (5 bases). The CDR3 consists of 16 residues. CDR1 and CDR2 (germline): SGHVS, FNYEAQ. Between the trimmed V and J ends, which lost 1 base and 4 bases, there was a span of 13 bases. CDR3 loop: CASSLDAYGGNEKLFF. In DNA, the CDR3 is TGTGCCAGCAGCTTAGACGCTTACGGGGGTAATGAAAAACTGTTTTTT. The variable domain in full, completed from reference TRBV7-6 and TRBJ1-4, reads GAGVSQSPRYKVTKRGQDVALRCDPISGHVSLYWYRQALGQGPEFLTYFNYEAQQDKSGLPNDRFSAERPEGSISTLTIQRTEQRDSAMYRCASSLDAYGGNEKLFFGSGTQLSVL.

This rearrangement joins TRBV27 to TRBJ2-7, with 7 nucleotides matching TRBD2. Germline V gene data show CDR1 as MNHEY and CDR2 as SMNVEV (reference sequence). Trimming took 4 bases from V and 6 from J; bases not matched to a gene: 15. CDR3 length: 16 amino acids. CDR3 DNA: TGTGCCAGCAGTTCCAACGCACTAGCGAGAAGGGGCGAGCAGTACTTC. As protein: CASSSNALARRGEQYF.

Written as DNA, the CDR3 is TGTGCCAGCAGTTTCGCAGGGGCGGGGAACACTGAAGCTTTCTTT. Amino acids: CASSFAGAGNTEAFF. The chain uses TRBV28 and TRBJ1-1, with D tentatively TRBD1 (6 bases). V lost 3 bases and J lost 1, with 12 bases in between. Germline CDR1 MDHEN, CDR2 SYDVKM. CDR3 size: 15 residues.

A remark on this clone: Distinct nucleotide sequences in the sample also encode this CDR3. This rearrangement joins TRBV2 to TRBJ1-2; 8 nucleotides line up with TRBD1. From germline, CDR1 is SNHLY and CDR2 FYNNEI. The CDR3 sequence is 14 residues long. J lost 6 bases, V lost 3 bases, and 6 bases had no gene match. The CDR3 region is CASSDETGADGYTF. DNA for the CDR3: TGTGCCAGCAGTGATGAGACAGGGGCGGATGGCTACACCTTC.

This chain joins TRBV7-9 and TRBJ2-3, with D perhaps matching TRBD2 (5 bases). The CDR3 length is 13 residues. From germline, CDR1 is SEHNR and CDR2 FQNEAQ (reference sequence). Trimming took 11 bases from V and 0 from J, leaving 12 bases between them. CDR3 in amino acids: CAGWTGSTDTQYF. In nucleotides, the CDR3 is TGTGCCGGCTGGACTGGAAGCACAGATACGCAGTATTTT.

This rearrangement joins TRBV7-9 to TRBJ1-2; the match to TRBD1 covers 7 bases. V lost 11 bases to trimming and J lost 5 bases; unmatched junction nucleotides: 11. The CDR3 length is 13 residues. The V gene's germline CDR1 is SEHNR and CDR2 FQNEAQ (reference sequence). The CDR3 DNA is TGTGCCGGTATGAGAACAGGGGCGTATGGCTACACCTTC. It is translated as CAGMRTGAYGYTF.